This T cell receptor beta chain was recorded in a study of cytomegalovirus exposure and HLA in healthy donors. Whole-study context: A previous analysis identified around 120 million unique TCR beta sequences derived from around 200 million T cells. Study-wide results and limits: Later, TCR association rates were found to vary by HLA locus, highest for DRB1 and lowest for HLA-C.

Nominally healthy donors provided the samples, though records likely missed some immune exposures. As concerns this clone: Its specificity is unknown.

The PCR had 60 Vbeta and 13 Jbeta primers. TCRdb's table, derived via immunoSEQ multiplex PCR, lists solely in-frame clones and lacks some. This sample's table has roughly 88,000 clones. Germline V gives CDR1 SQVTM, CDR2 ANQGSEA. V lost 4 bases and J lost 5; bases outside the gene matches: 10. The CDR3 totals 14 residues. The sequencing sample was made of PBMCs. This TCR came from a man between 50 and 59 years old in good health and CMV-seropositive. V is TRBV29-1 and J is TRBJ2-5, with TRBD2 matching 7 bases. CDR3 sequence: CSVALGLLMETQYF. The DNA of the CDR3 is TGCAGCGTTGCCCTGGGACTACTTATGGAGACCCAGTACTTC. The full variable domain, in which reference TRBV29-1 and TRBJ2-5 provide the parts outside the CDR3, is SAVISQKPSRDICQRGTSLTIQCQVDSQVTMMFWYRQQPGQSLTLIATANQGSEATYESGFVIDKFPISRPNLTFSTLTVSNMSPEDSSIYLCSVALGLLMETQYFGPGTRLLVL.